The 14 T cell receptor beta chains in this list originate from one sample, sequenced in a study of blood T cell repertoires in COVID-19 (dated by TCRdb to the early 2020s). The library came from the immunoSEQ multiplex PCR assay. Entries here come from immuneACCESS through TCRdb and include only in-frame sequences with V and J called. Some clones fail to appear in such tables; in the studies checked, an unresolved V gene covers under half of the shortfall, and the cause of the remainder is unknown. Here the sample has about 190,000 clones; about 87% occur a single time. The ten largest account for just under 0.9% of the sample. Input material: peripheral blood. All receptors derive from a woman aged 18-30 years who had recovered from COVID-19.

The chain carries TRBV2 and TRBJ2-1; 14 bases map to TRBD2. The CDR3 covers 19 residues. Germline V gene sequence: CDR1 SNHLY, CDR2 FYNNEI. V was pared by 7 bases and J by 0 bases, with 11 bases of the junction left unmatched. The CDR3 nucleotides are TGTGCCAGCATCAAAGGGACTAGCGGGGGCCAAAGCTCCTACAATGAGCAGTTCTTC. Its protein product is CASIKGTSGGQSSYNEQFF.

V and J are TRBV5-6 and TRBJ2-2; 10 positions match TRBD1. Germline values: CDR1 SGHDT, CDR2 YYEEEE. J gave up 9 bases and V 3 bases, and 8 bases lay outside the gene matches. The CDR3 length is 15 residues. CDR3 in amino acids: CASSSGQGFRRELFF. The CDR3 DNA is TGTGCCAGCAGCTCGGGACAGGGGTTTCGCCGGGAGCTGTTTTTT.

The chain employs TRBV19 and TRBJ1-1; D unclear. V dropped 6 bases and J dropped 7 bases, with 24 bases sitting between them. The CDR3 covers 16 residues. Germline V gene data show CDR1 as LNHDA and CDR2 as SQIVND (reference sequence). The CDR3 nucleotides are TGTGCCAGTAGCATGGGTGGTATTGGTGGAGGGATTGAAGCTTTCTTT. It translates to CASSMGGIGGGIEAFF. Supplemented by reference TRBV19 and TRBJ1-1, the full variable domain reads DGGITQSPKYLFRKEGQNVTLSCEQNLNHDAMYWYRQDPGQGLRLIYYSQIVNDFQKGDIAEGYSVSREKKESFPLTVTSAQKNPTAFYLCASSMGGIGGGIEAFFGQGTRLTVV.

The chain links TRBV9 to TRBJ2-7; TRBD1 aligns across 8 bases. The CDR3 consists of 14 residues. V shed 2 bases and J 5 bases; nucleotides not matched to a gene: 6. The germline V gene encodes CDR1 SGDLS and CDR2 YYNGEE. The CDR3, as DNA: TGTGCCAGCAGCGTCGGACAGGGAACCGACGAGCAGTACTTC. Translating it yields CASSVGQGTDEQYF.

The rearrangement joins TRBV5-4 to TRBJ2-3; TRBD1 matches at 7 bases. Germline CDR1 and CDR2: SGHNT and YYREEE (reference sequence). V gave up 4 bases and J gave up 0 bases; unmatched junction bases: 8. This CDR3 is 16 amino acids long. CDR3 nucleotide sequence: TGTGCCAGCAGCACTGGGGACAGCTCTAGCACAGATACGCAGTATTTT. Translating gives CASSTGDSSSTDTQYF.

The rearrangement uses TRBV7-8 and TRBJ1-5; TRBD1 aligns across 8 bases. Germline loops: CDR1 SGHVS, CDR2 FQNEAQ. The CDR3 has 16 residues. The trim removed 4 bases at V and 6 bases at J, leaving 11 bases unmatched. The CDR3 bases are TGTGCCAGCAGCTCCCTGGACAGGGTAACGAGTCAGCCCCAGCATTTT. Encoded protein: CASSSLDRVTSQPQHF. The entire variable domain, with the rest obtained from reference TRBV7-8 and TRBJ1-5, is as follows: GAGVSQSPRYKVAKRGQDVALRCDPISGHVSLFWYQQALGQGPEFLTYFQNEAQLDKSGLPSDRFFAERPEGSVSTLKIQRTQQEDSAVYLCASSSLDRVTSQPQHFGDGTRLSIL.

There are a few counts of this clone. This chain joins TRBV28 and TRBJ1-1; the D is unclear. The CDR3 has 12 residues. Germline-derived CDR1 and CDR2 are MDHEN and SYDVKM. V gave up 8 bases and J gave up 3 bases, with 10 bases separating them. The CDR3 nucleotides are TGTGCCAGCCTTAACACCTACACTGAAGCTTTCTTT. This codes for CASLNTYTEAFF.

CDR3 in amino acids: CASSLARNSPLHF. The CDR3 DNA sequence: TGCGCCAGCAGCTTGGCCCGGAATTCACCCCTCCACTTT. V gene TRBV5-1 combines with J gene TRBJ1-6; D gene ambiguous. The V end lost 0 bases, the J end lost 7 bases, and 5 bases lay between the germline ends. This CDR3 spans 13 amino acids. Germline loops: CDR1 SGHRS, CDR2 YFSETQ.

The chain links TRBV6-5 to TRBJ2-1; tentative D call: TRBD1 (6 bases). The V and J ends lost 5 bases and 7 bases respectively, with 18 bases between them. The CDR3 loop spans 15 amino acids. Germline V CDR1 and CDR2: MNHEY, SVGAGI. CDR3 loop: CASSIGTFKANEQFF. The CDR3 region has the DNA TGTGCCAGCAGTATCGGGACATTCAAGGCAAATGAGCAGTTCTTC.

The rearrangement uses TRBV7-3 and TRBJ2-7; 8 bases are a match to TRBD2. J lost 3 bases, V lost 5 bases, and 9 bases had no gene match. The germline V gene encodes CDR1 SGHTA and CDR2 FQGTGA. The CDR3 runs to 15 residues. The CDR3 reads CASSPNSGELYEQYF. The CDR3 coding sequence is TGTGCCAGCAGCCCGAATAGCGGGGAGCTCTACGAGCAGTACTTC.

CDR3 nucleotides: TGCGCCAGCAGCCTTAGACTAGCGGGGGATGCGGGTAATGAGCAGTTCTTC. It is translated as CASSLRLAGDAGNEQFF. V gene TRBV4-3 combines with J gene TRBJ2-1, with 12 bases identical to TRBD2. V gave up 4 bases and J gave up 7 bases; unmatched junction bases: 11. The germline V gene has CDR1 LGHNA and CDR2 YSLEER. The length of the CDR3 is 17 residues.

The chain has TRBV7-2 and TRBJ1-5, with D unclear. The germline V and J ends were trimmed by 1 base and 0 bases, with 10 bases remaining between them. The germline V gene has CDR1 SGHTA and CDR2 FQGNSA. The CDR3 is 16 amino acids. The CDR3 nucleotides are TGTGCCAGCAGCTTAGTATCCAGGAATAGCAATCAGCCCCAGCATTTT. Translated: CASSLVSRNSNQPQHF. Looking up the rest from reference TRBV7-2 and TRBJ1-5 gives the full variable domain: GAGVSQSPSNKVTEKGKDVELRCDPISGHTALYWYRQSLGQGLEFLIYFQGNSAPDKSGLPSDRFSAERTGGSVSTLTIQRTQQEDSAVYLCASSLVSRNSNQPQHFGDGTRLSIL.

This clone was counted a single time. The chain links TRBV3-1 (or the pseudogene TRBV3-2) to TRBJ2-1; TRBD2 matches 10 bases. V lost 2 bases, J lost 3 bases, and 7 bases stayed unmatched. This CDR3 spans 17 amino acids. CDR1 is LGHDT, CDR2 YNNKEL, per germline (reference sequence). The CDR3 sequence: CASSQPYSGGYYNEQFF. CDR3 bases: TGTGCCAGCAGCCAACCTTATAGCGGGGGGTACTACAATGAGCAGTTCTTC.

The chain combines TRBV6-4 with TRBJ2-1; TRBD1 aligns across 11 bases. Germline lookup yields CDR1 MRHNA and CDR2 SNTAGT. This CDR3 has 14 amino acids. The V gene end was trimmed by 6 bases and the J gene end by 4 bases; junction bases not matched to a gene: 2. The CDR3 DNA reads TGTGCCAGCAGCCGGGACAGGGGGTACAATGAGCAGTTCTTC. Translated: CASSRDRGYNEQFF.